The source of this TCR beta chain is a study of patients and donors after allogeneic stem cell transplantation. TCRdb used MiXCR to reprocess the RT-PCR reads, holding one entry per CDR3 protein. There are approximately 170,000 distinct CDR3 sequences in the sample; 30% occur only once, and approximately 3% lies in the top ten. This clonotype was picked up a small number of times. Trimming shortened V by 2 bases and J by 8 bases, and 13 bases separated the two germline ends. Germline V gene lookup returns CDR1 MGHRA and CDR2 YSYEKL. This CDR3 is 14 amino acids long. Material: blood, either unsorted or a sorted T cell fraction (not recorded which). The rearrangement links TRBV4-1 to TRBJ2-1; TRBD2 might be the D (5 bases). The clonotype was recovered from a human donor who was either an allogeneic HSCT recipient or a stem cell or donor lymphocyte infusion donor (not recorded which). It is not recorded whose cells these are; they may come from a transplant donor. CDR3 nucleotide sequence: TGCGCCAGCAGCCAAATCCGGACTTTAGATGAGCAGTTCTTC. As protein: CASSQIRTLDEQFF.